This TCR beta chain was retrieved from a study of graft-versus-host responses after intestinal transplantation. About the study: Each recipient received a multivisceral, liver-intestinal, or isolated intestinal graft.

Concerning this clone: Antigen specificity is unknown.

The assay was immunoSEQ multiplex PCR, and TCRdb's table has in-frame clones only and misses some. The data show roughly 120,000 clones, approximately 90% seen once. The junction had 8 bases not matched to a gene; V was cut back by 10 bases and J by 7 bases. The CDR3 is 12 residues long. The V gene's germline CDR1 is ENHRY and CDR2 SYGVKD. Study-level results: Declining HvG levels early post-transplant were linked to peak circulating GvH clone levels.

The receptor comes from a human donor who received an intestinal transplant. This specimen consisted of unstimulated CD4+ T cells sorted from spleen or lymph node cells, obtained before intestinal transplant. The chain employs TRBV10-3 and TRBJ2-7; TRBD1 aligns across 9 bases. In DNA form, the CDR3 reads TGTGCCACACACAGGGGGCTGGGGGAGCAGTACTTC. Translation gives CATHRGLGEQYF.